Described below is a single TCR beta chain sequence and its context. Profiled with immunoSEQ multiplex PCR; TCRdb holds only in-frame clones, not every one. The sample has approximately 84,000 clones, 80% to 90% seen once. These data are taken from a study of T cell responses to AZD1222 COVID-19 vaccine. The V end was cut by 5 bases, the J end by 7 bases, with 12 bases between. The CDR3 spans 13 residues. CDR1 is LNHDA, CDR2 SQIVND, per germline (reference sequence). Sequences were derived from peripheral blood, sampled on day 0 of AZD1222 vaccination. The chain employs TRBV19 and TRBJ1-5; D is ambiguous. This TCR was sampled from an adult in good health. CDR3 residues: CASSPSGGQPQHF. DNA for the CDR3: TGTGCCAGTAGTCCCTCAGGCGGGCAGCCCCAGCATTTT.